A single sample gave rise to the 11 T cell receptor beta chains below, sequenced in a study of blood T cell repertoires in COVID-19. Assay used: immunoSEQ multiplex PCR; TCRdb lists only in-frame clones, some missing. Here the sample spans some 350,000 clones, approximately 92% being singletons. The specimen was PBMCs or T cells enriched from blood (not recorded which). The receptors here all came from a man in his late teens or twenties who had recovered from COVID-19.

Only one count was recorded for this clone. The chain carries TRBV18 and TRBJ1-3; a possible D gene is TRBD1 (6 bases). Germline V CDR1 and CDR2: KGHSH, LQKENI. V was trimmed by 2 bases and J by 6 bases, leaving 11 bases between them. This CDR3 comprises 14 residues. The CDR3 protein is CASSPGQNLNTIYF. In DNA, the CDR3 is TGTGCCAGCTCACCAGGACAGAATTTAAACACCATATATTTT.

The CDR3 reads CANTQGRNTGELFF. CDR3 nucleotide sequence: TGTGCCAACACCCAGGGGCGGAACACCGGGGAGCTGTTTTTT. The rearrangement joins TRBV18 to TRBJ2-2; D possibly corresponds to TRBD1 (6 bases). The CDR3 length is 14 residues. V was trimmed by 10 bases and J by 1 base, leaving 13 bases between them. Germline-derived CDR1 and CDR2 are KGHSH and LQKENI.

The chain has TRBV2 and TRBJ2-7, with TRBD2 as a possible D gene (5 bases). Deletions cut 6 bases from V and 3 bases from J, with 9 bases between. Germline assignment: CDR1 SNHLY and CDR2 FYNNEI. The CDR3 is made up of 12 amino acids. Here the CDR3 DNA reads TGTGCCAGCAGGGGAGCGAGCTACGAGCAGTACTTC. This sequence encodes CASRGASYEQYF.

J is TRBJ1-2 and V is TRBV5-1; D is unclear. The germline V and J ends were trimmed by 0 bases and 7 bases, with 7 bases remaining between them. The germline V gene has CDR1 SGHRS and CDR2 YFSETQ. The CDR3 loop spans 12 amino acids. CDR3 DNA sequence: TGCGCCAGCAGCTTGGTCCGGGGTGGCTACACCTTC. Protein product: CASSLVRGGYTF.

The rearrangement uses TRBV7-9 and TRBJ2-1, with 8 bases matching TRBD1. Trimming removed 2 bases from V and 5 bases from J; junction bases left unmatched: 5. The CDR3 is 15 amino acids. The germline V gene encodes CDR1 SEHNR and CDR2 FQNEAQ (reference sequence). CDR3 sequence: CASSLPGGANNEQFF. DNA for the CDR3: TGTGCCAGCAGCTTACCAGGGGGCGCGAACAATGAGCAGTTCTTC.

The chain links TRBV18 to TRBJ1-1; TRBD1 aligns across 9 bases. The germline V gene encodes CDR1 KGHSH and CDR2 LQKENI. The CDR3 covers 13 residues. After removal of 4 bases from V and 10 bases from J, the junction contained 7 bases not matched to a gene. CDR3 nucleotide sequence: TGTGCCAGCTCACTCAGGACAGGGGACGGAGCTTTCTTT. Amino acids: CASSLRTGDGAFF.

This chain joins TRBV5-5 and TRBJ2-2, with TRBD2 as a possible D gene (5 bases). The CDR3 runs to 16 residues. The germline V gene encodes CDR1 SGHKS and CDR2 YYEKEE (reference sequence). V lost 0 bases and J lost 3, with 12 bases in between. The CDR3 region has the DNA TGTGCCAGCAGCTTGGAAGGCCACGGGGACACCGGGGAGCTGTTTTTT. Residues: CASSLEGHGDTGELFF.

V is TRBV11-2 and J is TRBJ2-2, with a weak D call TRBD2 (6 bases). CDR1 is SGHAT, CDR2 FQNNGV, per germline. V was cut by 3 bases and J by 4 bases, with 21 bases left in between. The CDR3 has 18 amino acids. CDR3: CASSLRLGGMQGTGELFF. CDR3 nucleotides: TGTGCCAGCAGCTTGAGACTAGGAGGAATGCAAGGCACCGGGGAGCTGTTTTTT.

This chain uses TRBV5-1 with TRBJ1-1, with D tentatively TRBD1 (5 bases). V was clipped by 4 bases and J by 4 bases, with 17 bases between them. CDR3 size: 15 residues. CDR1 and CDR2 from the germline V gene are SGHRS and YFSETQ. This CDR3 reads CASSPTSGATTEAFF. The CDR3 bases are TGCGCCAGCAGCCCCACCAGTGGGGCCACCACTGAAGCTTTCTTT.

The CDR3 loop reads CASSPQDRAGAQYF. Here the CDR3 DNA reads TGTGCCAGCTCACCGCAGGACAGGGCGGGGGCCCAGTACTTC. The chain joins TRBV18 to TRBJ2-5, with D perhaps TRBD1 (8 bases). Germline CDR1 is KGHSH and CDR2 is LQKENI. V lost 3 bases to trimming and J lost 9 bases, with 17 bases between them. The CDR3 consists of 14 residues.

This clone appeared once. This chain links TRBV9 with TRBJ2-2; 9 bases align to TRBD2. V was clipped by 0 bases and J by 1 base; unmatched bases: 1. The CDR3 contains 16 residues. The V gene's germline CDR1 is SGDLS and CDR2 YYNGEE. The CDR3 loop is CASSVGSGGNTGELFF. DNA of the CDR3: TGTGCCAGCAGCGTAGGTAGCGGGGGGAACACCGGGGAGCTGTTTTTT. The entire variable domain, with the rest obtained from reference TRBV9 and TRBJ2-2, is as follows: DSGVTQTPKHLITATGQRVTLRCSPRSGDLSVYWYQQSLDQGLQFLIQYYNGEERAKGNILERFSAQQFPDLHSELNLSSLELGDSALYFCASSVGSGGNTGELFFGEGSRLTVL.